This TCR beta chain was sequenced for a study of vaccination effects on CD4 cells after COVID-19. Study at large: Before sequencing took place, the ViraFEST assay used viral peptide pools to expand antigen-specific CD4+ T cells. Post-vaccine specimens were collected at a median of 72 days following the second dose. In culture with about 10 IU/ml IL-2 and around 10 ug/ml peptides, PBMC were grown at 1.5 million to 2.5 million per well.

Researchers isolated CD4+ T cells once about eleven days of culture had elapsed. Each participant was given two doses of one vaccine (BNT162b2 or mRNA-1273). Half-medium replacement with IL-2 medium occurred on days 3 and 7. Using immunoSEQ multiplex PCR, the repertoire was profiled, and TCRdb retains in-frame clones only, with some absent. The table includes about 73,000 clones, roughly 73% detected once. Germline V CDR1 and CDR2: MNHEY, SVGEGT. The CDR3 is 12 residues long. V was cut by 7 bases and J by 8 bases, with 14 bases left in between. Comments on this clone: Its antigen is unknown.

The sequence came from a human donor who received a COVID-19 vaccine. The starting material was CD4+ T cells from PBMCs cultured without peptide, obtained after COVID-19 vaccination. This chain uses TRBV6-2 or TRBV6-3 with TRBJ1-2, with D perhaps TRBD1 (6 bases). DNA for the CDR3: TGTGCCAGCACCCCGGGGGGCGGGGGCTACACCTTC. Residues: CASTPGGGGYTF.